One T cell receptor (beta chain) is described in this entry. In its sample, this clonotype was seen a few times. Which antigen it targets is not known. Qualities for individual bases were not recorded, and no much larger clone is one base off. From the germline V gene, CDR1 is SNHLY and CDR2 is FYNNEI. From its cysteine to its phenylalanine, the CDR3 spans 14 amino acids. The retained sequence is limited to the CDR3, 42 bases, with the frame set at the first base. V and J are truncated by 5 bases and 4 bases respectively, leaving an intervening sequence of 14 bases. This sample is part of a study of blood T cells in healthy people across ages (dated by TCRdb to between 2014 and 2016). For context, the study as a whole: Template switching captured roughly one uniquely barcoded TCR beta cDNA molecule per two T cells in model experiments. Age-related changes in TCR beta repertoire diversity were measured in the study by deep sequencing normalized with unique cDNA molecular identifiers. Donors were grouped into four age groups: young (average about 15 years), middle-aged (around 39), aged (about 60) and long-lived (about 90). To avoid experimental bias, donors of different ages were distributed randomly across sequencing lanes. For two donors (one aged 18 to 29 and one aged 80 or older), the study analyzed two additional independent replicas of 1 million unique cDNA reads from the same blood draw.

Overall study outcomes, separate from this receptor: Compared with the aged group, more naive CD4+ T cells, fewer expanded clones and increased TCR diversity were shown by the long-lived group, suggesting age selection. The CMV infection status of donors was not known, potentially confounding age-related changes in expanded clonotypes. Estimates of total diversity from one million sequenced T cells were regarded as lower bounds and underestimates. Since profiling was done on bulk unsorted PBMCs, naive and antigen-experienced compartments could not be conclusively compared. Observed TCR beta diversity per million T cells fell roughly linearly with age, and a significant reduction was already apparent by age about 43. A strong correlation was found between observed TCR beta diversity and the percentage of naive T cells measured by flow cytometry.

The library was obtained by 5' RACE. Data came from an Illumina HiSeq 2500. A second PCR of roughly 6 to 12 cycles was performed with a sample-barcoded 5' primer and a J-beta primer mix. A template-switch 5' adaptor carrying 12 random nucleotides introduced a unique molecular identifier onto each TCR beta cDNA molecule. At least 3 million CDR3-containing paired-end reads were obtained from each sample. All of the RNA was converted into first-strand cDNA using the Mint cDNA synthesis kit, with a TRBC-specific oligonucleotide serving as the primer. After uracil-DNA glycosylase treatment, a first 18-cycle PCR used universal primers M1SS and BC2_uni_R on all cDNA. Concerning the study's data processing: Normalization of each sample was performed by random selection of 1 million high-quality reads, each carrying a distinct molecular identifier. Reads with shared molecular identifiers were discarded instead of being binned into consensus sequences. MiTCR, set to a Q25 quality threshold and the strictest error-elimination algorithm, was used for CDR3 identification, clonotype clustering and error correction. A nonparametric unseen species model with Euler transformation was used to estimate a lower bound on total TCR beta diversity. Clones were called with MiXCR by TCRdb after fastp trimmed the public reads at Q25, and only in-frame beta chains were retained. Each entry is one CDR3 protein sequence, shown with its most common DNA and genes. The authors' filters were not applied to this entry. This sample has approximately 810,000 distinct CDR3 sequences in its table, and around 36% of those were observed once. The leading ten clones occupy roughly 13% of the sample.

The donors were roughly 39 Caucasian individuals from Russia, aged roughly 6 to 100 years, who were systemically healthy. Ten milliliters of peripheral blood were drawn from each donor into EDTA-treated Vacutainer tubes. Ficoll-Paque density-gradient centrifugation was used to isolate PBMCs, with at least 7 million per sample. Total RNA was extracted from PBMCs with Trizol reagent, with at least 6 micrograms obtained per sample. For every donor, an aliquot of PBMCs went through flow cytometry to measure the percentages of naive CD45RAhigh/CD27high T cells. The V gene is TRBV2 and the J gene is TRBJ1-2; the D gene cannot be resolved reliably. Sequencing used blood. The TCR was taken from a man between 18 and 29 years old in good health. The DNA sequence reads TGTGCCAGCAGTTCTGACACCTTAAGCTATGGCTACACCTTC. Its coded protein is CASSSDTLSYGYTF.